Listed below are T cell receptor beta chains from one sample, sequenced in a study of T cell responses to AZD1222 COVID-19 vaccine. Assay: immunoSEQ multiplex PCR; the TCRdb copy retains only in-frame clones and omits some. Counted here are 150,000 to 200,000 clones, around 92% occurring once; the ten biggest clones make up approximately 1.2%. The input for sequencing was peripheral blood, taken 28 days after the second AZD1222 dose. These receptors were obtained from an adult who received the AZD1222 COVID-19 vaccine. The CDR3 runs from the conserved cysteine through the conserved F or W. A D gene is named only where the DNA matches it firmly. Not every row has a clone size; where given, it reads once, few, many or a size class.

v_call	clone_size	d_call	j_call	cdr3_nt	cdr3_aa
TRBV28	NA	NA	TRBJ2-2	TGTGCCAGCAGTTTGAGGCGGGACACCGGGGAGCTGTTTTTT	CASSLRRDTGELFF
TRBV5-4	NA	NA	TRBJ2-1	TGTGCCAGCAGCCGGGACTTATACAATGAGCAGTTCTTC	CASSRDLYNEQFF
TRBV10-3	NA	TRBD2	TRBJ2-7	TGTGCCATCAGTCCGGCTAGCGGGGGAACCTACGAGCAGTACTTC	CAISPASGGTYEQYF
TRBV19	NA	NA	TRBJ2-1	TGTGCCAGTAGTATCTACCTCAATGAGCAGTTCTTC	CASSIYLNEQFF
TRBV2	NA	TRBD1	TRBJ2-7	TGTGCCAGCAGTTTACCGGGACAGGGTTCGAGCGAGCAGTACTTC	CASSLPGQGSSEQYF
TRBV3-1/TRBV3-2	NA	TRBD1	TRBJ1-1	TGTGCCAGCAGGTACACAGGGGGTGGGGACACTGAAGCTTTCTTT	CASRYTGGGDTEAFF
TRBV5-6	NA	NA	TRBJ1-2	TGTGCCAGCAGCTTGATCGAACAGTATCATAACTATGGCTACACCTTC	CASSLIEQYHNYGYTF
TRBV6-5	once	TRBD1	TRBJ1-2	TGTGCCAGCAGTCAACCCCTCACAGGGGCGGGCTACACCTTC	CASSQPLTGAGYTF
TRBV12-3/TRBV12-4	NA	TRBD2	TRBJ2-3	TGTGCCAGCAGGGGACTAGCGGGAGATACGCAGTATTTT	CASRGLAGDTQYF
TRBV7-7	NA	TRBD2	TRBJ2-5	TGTGCTAGCAACCCGGGACTAGCGGGGGGGCCGGAGACCCAGTACTTC	CASNPGLAGGPETQYF
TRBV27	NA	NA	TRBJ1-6	TGTGCCACAAGGAACCTCGGGGAGAATTCACCCCTCCACTTT	CATRNLGENSPLHF
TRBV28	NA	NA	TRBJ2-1	TGTGCCAGCAGGCCGAACGCGGGCAATGAGCAGTTCTTC	CASRPNAGNEQFF
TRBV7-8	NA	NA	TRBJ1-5	TGTGCCAGCACCAGAAACAGGGACTACAATCAGCCCCAGCATTTT	CASTRNRDYNQPQHF
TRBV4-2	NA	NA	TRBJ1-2	TGTGCCAGCAGCCAGGATCCGATCCGGGGGTCTGGCTACACCTTC	CASSQDPIRGSGYTF
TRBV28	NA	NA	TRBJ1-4	TGTGCCAGCAGTCTCTCGTGGGGAAAACTGTTTTTT	CASSLSWGKLFF
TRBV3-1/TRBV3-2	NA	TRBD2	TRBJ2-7	TGTGCCAGCAGCCACCCCCCTCTAGCGGGAGTTTACGAGCAGTACTTC	CASSHPPLAGVYEQYF
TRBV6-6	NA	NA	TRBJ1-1	TGTGCCAGCAGTCCTCAGGGGCGAAACACTGAAGCTTTCTTT	CASSPQGRNTEAFF
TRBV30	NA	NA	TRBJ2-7	TGTGCCTGGAGTGTATCGGGGGAATACGAGCAGTACTTC	CAWSVSGEYEQYF
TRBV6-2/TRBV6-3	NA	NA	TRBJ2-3	TGTGCCAGCAGCTCCCCGGAAAGCACAGATACGCAGTATTTT	CASSSPESTDTQYF
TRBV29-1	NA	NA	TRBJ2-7	TGCAGCGTTGTTCTTAGGGACGGGTACTACGAGCAGTACTTC	CSVVLRDGYYEQYF
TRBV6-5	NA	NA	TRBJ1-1	TGTGCCAGCAGTTACCGCGGGAGCACGAACACTGAAGCTTTCTTT	CASSYRGSTNTEAFF
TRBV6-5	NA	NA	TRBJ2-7	TGTGCCAGCAGTTCTTCCCGGGGCCTCGAGCAGTACTTC	CASSSSRGLEQYF
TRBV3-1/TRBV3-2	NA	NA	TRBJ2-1	TGTGCCAGCAGCCAAGGAGGGGGGGCCTTCGTCGGGAATGAGCAGTTCTTC	CASSQGGGAFVGNEQFF
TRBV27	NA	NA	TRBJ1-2	TGTGCCAGCAGTTTAGTAGGGGCAGACCGTTTAACCTTC	CASSLVGADRLTF
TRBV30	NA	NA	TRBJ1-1	TGTGCCTGGCAACGGAACACTGAAGCTTTCTTT	CAWQRNTEAFF
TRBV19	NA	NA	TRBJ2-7	TGTGCCAGTAGTATCCTCCCTGGCGCTAGCGCCTCCTACGAGCAGTACTTC	CASSILPGASASYEQYF
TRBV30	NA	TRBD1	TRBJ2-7	TGTGCCTGGAAGAGGGACAGCCTTTTGGGCGAGCAGTACTTC	CAWKRDSLLGEQYF
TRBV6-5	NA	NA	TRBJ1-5	TGTGCCAGCAGTTACTCGTTTCCAGGCAATCAGCCCCAGCATTTT	CASSYSFPGNQPQHF
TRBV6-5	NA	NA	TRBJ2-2	TGTGCCAGCAAGGTCGCGGGGTCGAACACCGGGGAGCTGTTTTTT	CASKVAGSNTGELFF
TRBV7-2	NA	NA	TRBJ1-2	TGTGCCAGCAGCTTAAGGGGGGCGGGATATGGCTACACCTTC	CASSLRGAGYGYTF
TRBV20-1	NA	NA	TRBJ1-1	TGCAGTGCTCCCAGGGACACTGAAGCTTTCTTT	CSAPRDTEAFF
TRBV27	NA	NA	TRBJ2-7	TGTGCCAGCAGTCCAATGGGGGGAGGCCACTACGAGCAGTACTTC	CASSPMGGGHYEQYF
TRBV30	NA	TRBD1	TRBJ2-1	TGTGCCTGGAGTTCCCGATCCGGGACAGTTTATTACGACAATGAGCAGTTCTTC	CAWSSRSGTVYYDNEQFF
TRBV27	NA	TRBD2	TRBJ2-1	TGTGCCAGCAGCCGCGGGAGGGGCAACAATGAGCAGTTCTTC	CASSRGRGNNEQFF
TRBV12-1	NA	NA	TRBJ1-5	TGTACCAGCAGCTTTGAGTGGGGGCAGCCCCAGCATTTT	CTSSFEWGQPQHF
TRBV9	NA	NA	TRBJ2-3	TGTGCCAGCAGCCCGGGGGGCTTCACAGATACGCAGTATTTT	CASSPGGFTDTQYF
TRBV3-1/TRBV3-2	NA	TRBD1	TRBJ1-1	TGTGCCAGCAGCCTCGCGAGGGGGCTGAACACTGAAGCTTTCTTT	CASSLARGLNTEAFF
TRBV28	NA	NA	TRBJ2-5	TGTGCCAGCAGTGGCTGGACAGGACTATTCCAAGAGACCCAGTACTTC	CASSGWTGLFQETQYF
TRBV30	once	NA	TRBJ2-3	TGTGCCTGGAGGAAGATTAGCACAGATACGCAGTATTTT	CAWRKISTDTQYF
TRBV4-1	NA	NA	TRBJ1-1	TGCGCCAGCAGCCAAGATCCGGGGGGGGGCGTCACTGAAGCTTTCTTT	CASSQDPGGGVTEAFF
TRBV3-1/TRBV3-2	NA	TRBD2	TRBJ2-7	TGTGCCAGCAGCCAAGATTTGATTAGCGGGAGTCTCTACGAGCAGTACTTC	CASSQDLISGSLYEQYF